One T cell receptor (beta chain) is described in this entry. TCR beta library input comprised roughly 2.2 micrograms of genomic DNA from cryopreserved PBMCs. Looked up from germline, CDR1 is GTSNPN and CDR2 is SVGIG (reference sequence). This CDR3 has 13 amino acids. Trimming took 0 bases from V and 6 from J, leaving 11 bases between them. The repertoire was sequenced with immunoSEQ multiplex PCR; TCRdb's copy has only in-frame clones and lacks some. The sample records just over 200,000 clones, 75% to 85% being singletons. The data are from a study of cytotoxic CD8 clonotypes in ibrutinib-treated CLL.

The chain couples TRBV30 to TRBJ1-2; perhaps TRBD1 as D (6 bases). The material sequenced was PBMCs, taken after 12 months of ibrutinib treatment. This sequence originates from a human donor with chronic lymphocytic leukemia. This chain's CDR3 is CAWSVTGTDGYTF. As DNA, the CDR3 is TGTGCCTGGAGTGTCACAGGGACGGATGGCTACACCTTC.